These T cell receptor beta chains were read from a single sample in a study of blood T cell repertoires in COVID-19. TCRdb keeps only in-frame clones here, not all; method: immunoSEQ multiplex PCR. The top ten hold about 11% of the sample, which has about 170,000 clones, more than 65% seen once. The sample was peripheral blood. The receptors were sampled from a man aged 70 or older with active or convalescent COVID-19. Each CDR3 is given with its conserved first and last residue. A D gene is named only where the DNA matches it firmly. Size is stated for part of the rows, as once, few or many counts, or as a class when the clone is expanded.

clone_size: -; j_call: TRBJ2-5; d_call: -; v_call: TRBV5-4; cdr3_nt: TGTGCCAGCAGCAGTCCAGGGGTCGGGGAGACCCAGTACTTC; cdr3_aa: CASSSPGVGETQYF
clone_size: -; j_call: TRBJ1-5; d_call: TRBD1; v_call: TRBV7-2; cdr3_nt: TGTGCCAGCAGCTTAGTGGATGGACAGGGCAATCAGCCCCAGCATTTT; cdr3_aa: CASSLVDGQGNQPQHF
clone_size: few; j_call: TRBJ2-5; d_call: TRBD2; v_call: TRBV18; cdr3_nt: TGTGCCAGCTCACCGGCGACTAGCGGAGCGGGGGCCCAGTACTTC; cdr3_aa: CASSPATSGAGAQYF
clone_size: -; j_call: TRBJ1-3; d_call: TRBD1; v_call: TRBV9; cdr3_nt: TGTGCCAGCAGCCGTGGACAGGGTGATGGAAACACCATATATTTT; cdr3_aa: CASSRGQGDGNTIYF
clone_size: -; j_call: TRBJ2-3; d_call: -; v_call: TRBV7-8; cdr3_nt: TGTGCCAGCAGCGGGGGGAGGGATACGCAGTATTTT; cdr3_aa: CASSGGRDTQYF
clone_size: -; j_call: TRBJ2-1; d_call: -; v_call: TRBV7-3; cdr3_nt: TGTGCCAGCAGCCCCCAAGGTGGGCGGGGTGACAATGAGCAGTTCTTC; cdr3_aa: CASSPQGGRGDNEQFF
clone_size: -; j_call: TRBJ1-5; d_call: -; v_call: TRBV19; cdr3_nt: TGTGCCAGTAGTATGGGCAGTAATCAGCCCCAGCATTTT; cdr3_aa: CASSMGSNQPQHF
clone_size: -; j_call: TRBJ1-1; d_call: -; v_call: TRBV7-7; cdr3_nt: TGTGCCAGCAGCTTATTCCAGAACACTGAAGCTTTCTTT; cdr3_aa: CASSLFQNTEAFF
clone_size: -; j_call: TRBJ1-6; d_call: TRBD1; v_call: TRBV5-1; cdr3_nt: TGCGCCAGCAGCTCCCCGGACAGGGTTGGTTCACCCCTCCACTTT; cdr3_aa: CASSSPDRVGSPLHF
clone_size: once; j_call: TRBJ2-1; d_call: TRBD1; v_call: TRBV19; cdr3_nt: TGTGCCAGTAGTATAGAGACAGGGCAGAACAATGAGCAGTTCTTC; cdr3_aa: CASSIETGQNNEQFF
clone_size: -; j_call: TRBJ2-2; d_call: -; v_call: TRBV27; cdr3_nt: TGTGCCAGCAGTTTAGTAACCGGGACAAAAAGCACCGGGGAGCTGTTTTTT; cdr3_aa: CASSLVTGTKSTGELFF
clone_size: -; j_call: TRBJ1-1; d_call: -; v_call: TRBV12-5; cdr3_nt: TGTGCTAGTGGTTTGAAGGACAGTGACAGGAACACTGAAGCTTTCTTT; cdr3_aa: CASGLKDSDRNTEAFF
clone_size: -; j_call: TRBJ2-2; d_call: TRBD2; v_call: TRBV9; cdr3_nt: TGTGCCAGCAGCCCGGGGACTAGCGGGAGAGTTCCGGGGGAGCTGTTTTTT; cdr3_aa: CASSPGTSGRVPGELFF
clone_size: -; j_call: TRBJ1-2; d_call: -; v_call: TRBV19; cdr3_nt: TGTGCCAGTAATAACAGACGGGGTGGCTACACCTTC; cdr3_aa: CASNNRRGGYTF
clone_size: -; j_call: TRBJ1-2; d_call: -; v_call: TRBV20-1; cdr3_nt: TGCAGTGCTAGAGGAGGGAGTGGCTACACCTTC; cdr3_aa: CSARGGSGYTF
clone_size: -; j_call: TRBJ1-2; d_call: TRBD1; v_call: TRBV2; cdr3_nt: TGTGCCAGCAGTTCAACATGGGGGACAGGGAATGGCTACACCTTC; cdr3_aa: CASSSTWGTGNGYTF
clone_size: few; j_call: TRBJ1-6; d_call: -; v_call: TRBV15; cdr3_nt: TGTGCCACCAGCAGAGATGTAAGGGGTCTCGCCTATAATTCACCCCTCCACTTT; cdr3_aa: CATSRDVRGLAYNSPLHF
clone_size: -; j_call: TRBJ2-1; d_call: -; v_call: TRBV7-2; cdr3_nt: TGTGCCAGCAGTCCCACGGTGGGGGGCTCCTACAATGAGCAGTTCTTC; cdr3_aa: CASSPTVGGSYNEQFF
clone_size: -; j_call: TRBJ2-7; d_call: -; v_call: TRBV7-2; cdr3_nt: TGTGCCAGCAGCTCGAGGACAGCTCCCTACGAGCAGTACTTC; cdr3_aa: CASSSRTAPYEQYF
clone_size: -; j_call: TRBJ2-1; d_call: -; v_call: TRBV7-2; cdr3_nt: TGTGCCAGCAGCTCGTCAGGGCAGGTTCTAAAAGGGAATGAGCAGTTCTTC; cdr3_aa: CASSSSGQVLKGNEQFF
clone_size: -; j_call: TRBJ1-4; d_call: -; v_call: TRBV18; cdr3_nt: TGTGCCAGCTCACCACCGGGACATAAGAATGAAAAACTGTTTTTT; cdr3_aa: CASSPPGHKNEKLFF
clone_size: once; j_call: TRBJ2-3; d_call: TRBD2; v_call: TRBV5-4; cdr3_nt: TGTGCCAGCAGCTCTCTAGCGGGGGGGATCACAGATACGCAGTATTTT; cdr3_aa: CASSSLAGGITDTQYF
clone_size: -; j_call: TRBJ2-6; d_call: -; v_call: TRBV9; cdr3_nt: TGTGCCAGCAGCGTATCTCTTATTAGGGCCAACGTCCTGACTTTC; cdr3_aa: CASSVSLIRANVLTF
clone_size: -; j_call: TRBJ1-2; d_call: -; v_call: TRBV5-5; cdr3_nt: TGTGCCAGCACCCTTGGTAGAGTCAGGGACTATGGCTACACCTTC; cdr3_aa: CASTLGRVRDYGYTF
clone_size: -; j_call: TRBJ1-2; d_call: -; v_call: TRBV3-1/TRBV3-2; cdr3_nt: TGTGCCAGCAGCCAACACCAACACGACAGCCGATATGGCTACACCTTC; cdr3_aa: CASSQHQHDSRYGYTF
clone_size: -; j_call: TRBJ1-2; d_call: -; v_call: TRBV27; cdr3_nt: TGTGCCAGCAGTTTATATAGGGGTATGGGGTATGGCTACACCTTC; cdr3_aa: CASSLYRGMGYGYTF
clone_size: few; j_call: TRBJ2-5; d_call: TRBD1; v_call: TRBV7-9; cdr3_nt: TGTGCCAGCAGCTACACAGGGGGTGAGACCCAGTACTTC; cdr3_aa: CASSYTGGETQYF
clone_size: -; j_call: TRBJ2-3; d_call: -; v_call: TRBV5-1; cdr3_nt: TGCGCCAGCAGCCTACAGGGTGGTGGCACAGATACGCAGTATTTT; cdr3_aa: CASSLQGGGTDTQYF
clone_size: -; j_call: TRBJ2-7; d_call: -; v_call: TRBV18; cdr3_nt: TGTGCCAGCTCACCTTCGATAACAGATTACGAGCAGTACTTC; cdr3_aa: CASSPSITDYEQYF
clone_size: -; j_call: TRBJ1-2; d_call: -; v_call: TRBV30; cdr3_nt: TGTGCCTGGAGTTCAACATCGAATGGCTACACCTTC; cdr3_aa: CAWSSTSNGYTF
clone_size: -; j_call: TRBJ1-1; d_call: TRBD1; v_call: TRBV7-9; cdr3_nt: TGTGCCAGCAGTCGTCCCGGGACAGCGAACACTGAAGCTTTCTTT; cdr3_aa: CASSRPGTANTEAFF